The 5 T cell receptor beta chains in this list originate from one sample, sequenced in a study of T cell responses to AZD1222 COVID-19 vaccine (dated by TCRdb to the early 2020s). The protocol used for the library was the immunoSEQ multiplex PCR assay. Imported from immuneACCESS, the table was reduced by TCRdb to in-frame sequences with V and J called. These copies leave out some clones; in studies compared against another copy, an unresolved V gene accounts for under half, and the cause of the remainder is not known. The sample table holds 90,000 to 120,000 clones, of which 85% to 95% were seen once. The leading ten clones occupy approximately 5% of the sample. Taken with the paper, the label for time point translates to: baseline before first vaccination. The sequences come from peripheral blood, collected on day 0 of AZD1222 vaccination. The receptors were sampled from an adult in good health.

This chain links TRBV14 with TRBJ1-2; D call uncertain. The V and J ends lost 1 base and 7 bases respectively, with 7 bases between them. Germline CDR1 SGHDN, CDR2 FVKESK. The CDR3 is 12 residues long. CDR3 coding DNA: TGTGCCAGCAGCCAAGTGGGATCTGGCTACACCTTC. Translating it yields CASSQVGSGYTF.

This clone has only one observation. The chain carries TRBV5-1 and TRBJ2-2; no firm D call. Trimming took off 4 bases at V and 5 bases at J, with 9 bases between the two ends. Germline values: CDR1 SGHRS, CDR2 YFSETQ. The CDR3 consists of 13 residues. For the CDR3, the DNA is TGCGCCAGCAGCCCGTACCCGACCGGGGAGCTGTTTTTT. Translation: CASSPYPTGELFF.

The chain joins TRBV12-5 to TRBJ2-1; 9 bases line up with TRBD2. Germline assignment: CDR1 LGHNT and CDR2 FRNRAP. The CDR3 has 17 residues. V lost 5 bases to trimming and J lost 5 bases; unmatched junction nucleotides: 13. In nucleotides, the CDR3 is TGTGCTAGTGGTCCCCCCGGCGGGAGGGCCGGAAACAATGAGCAGTTCTTC. The encoded protein is CASGPPGGRAGNNEQFF. Supplemented by reference TRBV12-5 and TRBJ2-1, the full variable domain reads DARVTQTPRHKVTEMGQEVTMRCQPILGHNTVFWYRQTMMQGLELLAYFRNRAPLDDSGMPKDRFSAEMPDATLATLKIQPSEPRDSAVYFCASGPPGGRAGNNEQFFGPGTRLTVL.

V is TRBV18 and J is TRBJ1-4, with TRBD1 as a possible D gene (6 bases). Germline V gene data show CDR1 as KGHSH and CDR2 as LQKENI. V was pared by 0 bases and J by 8 bases, with 10 bases between. The CDR3 runs to 14 residues. This chain's CDR3 is CASSPPQGVEKLFF. For the CDR3, the DNA is TGTGCCAGCTCACCACCACAGGGCGTAGAAAAACTGTTTTTT.

The chain uses TRBV6-5 and TRBJ1-1, with 8 nucleotides matching TRBD1. The CDR3 loop spans 15 amino acids. The germline V gene has CDR1 MNHEY and CDR2 SVGAGI. J was trimmed by 6 bases and V by 5 bases; bases with no gene match: 11. The CDR3 DNA follows: TGTGCCAGCAGTAAGACAGGGGCGCGAGCTTCTGAAGCTTTCTTT. As protein: CASSKTGARASEAFF.